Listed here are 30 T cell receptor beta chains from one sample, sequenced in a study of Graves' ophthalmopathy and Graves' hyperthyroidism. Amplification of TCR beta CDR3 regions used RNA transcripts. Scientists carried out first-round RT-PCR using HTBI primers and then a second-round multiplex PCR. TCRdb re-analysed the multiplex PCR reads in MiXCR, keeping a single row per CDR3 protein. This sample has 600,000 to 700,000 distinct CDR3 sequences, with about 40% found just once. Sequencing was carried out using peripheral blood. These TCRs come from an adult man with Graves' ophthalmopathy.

The CDR3: CASSREAGSSYEQYF. CDR3 sequence (DNA): TGTGCCAGCAGCCGAGAAGCGGGGAGCTCCTACGAGCAGTACTTC. V gene TRBV7-2 combines with J gene TRBJ2-7; the match to TRBD2 covers 7 bases. Germline assignment: CDR1 SGHTA and CDR2 FQGNSA. CDR3 length equals 15 residues. J gave up 0 bases and V 5 bases, and 7 bases lay outside the gene matches.

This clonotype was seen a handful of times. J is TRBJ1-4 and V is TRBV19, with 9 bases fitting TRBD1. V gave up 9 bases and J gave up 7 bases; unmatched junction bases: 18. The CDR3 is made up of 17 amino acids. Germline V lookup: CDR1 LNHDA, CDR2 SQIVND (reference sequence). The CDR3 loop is CASSQSRDRVQSEKLFF. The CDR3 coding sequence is TGTGCCAGCAGTCAGTCCCGGGACAGGGTTCAAAGTGAAAAACTGTTTTTT.

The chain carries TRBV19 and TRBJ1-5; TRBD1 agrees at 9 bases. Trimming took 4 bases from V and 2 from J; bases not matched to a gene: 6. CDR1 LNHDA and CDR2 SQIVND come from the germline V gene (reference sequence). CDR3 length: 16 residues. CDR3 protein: CASSNEQGAGNQPQHF. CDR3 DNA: TGTGCCAGTAGTAACGAACAGGGGGCAGGCAATCAGCCCCAGCATTTT.

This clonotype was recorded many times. CDR3 residues: CASSRYKDLNEKLFF. CDR3 DNA: TGTGCCAGTAGTCGCTATAAGGACCTAAATGAAAAACTGTTTTTT. The chain uses TRBV19 and TRBJ1-4; D gene uncertain. Per the germline V gene, CDR1 is LNHDA and CDR2 is SQIVND (reference sequence). Trimming took 5 bases from V and 5 from J, leaving 15 bases between them. CDR3 length: 15 amino acids.

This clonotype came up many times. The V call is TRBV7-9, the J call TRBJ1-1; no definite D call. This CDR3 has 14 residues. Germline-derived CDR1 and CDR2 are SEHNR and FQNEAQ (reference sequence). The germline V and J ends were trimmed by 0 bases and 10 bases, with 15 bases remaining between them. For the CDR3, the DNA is TGTGCCAGCAGCTTAGCACCAACATTACGGGGAGCTTTCTTT. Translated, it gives CASSLAPTLRGAFF.

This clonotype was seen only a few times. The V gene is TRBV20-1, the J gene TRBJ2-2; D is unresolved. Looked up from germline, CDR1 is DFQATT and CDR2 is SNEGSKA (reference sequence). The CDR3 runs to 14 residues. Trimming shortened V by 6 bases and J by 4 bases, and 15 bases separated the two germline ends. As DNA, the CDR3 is TGCAGTGCCGGAACTTTAGGTGGCACCGGGGAGCTGTTTTTT. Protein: CSAGTLGGTGELFF.

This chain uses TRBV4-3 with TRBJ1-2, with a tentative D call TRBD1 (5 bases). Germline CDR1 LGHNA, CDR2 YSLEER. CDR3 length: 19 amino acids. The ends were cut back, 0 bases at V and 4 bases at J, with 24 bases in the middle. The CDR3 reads CASSQDGGAGLLRSYGYTF. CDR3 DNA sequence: TGCGCCAGCAGCCAAGATGGCGGGGCAGGGCTCCTGAGAAGCTATGGCTACACCTTC.

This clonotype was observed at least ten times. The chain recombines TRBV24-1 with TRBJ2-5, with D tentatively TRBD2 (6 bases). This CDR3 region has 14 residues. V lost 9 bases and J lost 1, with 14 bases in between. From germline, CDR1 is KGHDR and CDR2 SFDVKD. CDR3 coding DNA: TGTGCCACCTCTGGGGGGTCCGCCCAAGAGACCCAGTACTTC. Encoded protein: CATSGGSAQETQYF.

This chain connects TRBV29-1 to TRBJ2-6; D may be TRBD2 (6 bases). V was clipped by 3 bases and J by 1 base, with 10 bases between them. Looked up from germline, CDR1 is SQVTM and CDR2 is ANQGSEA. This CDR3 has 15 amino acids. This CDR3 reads CSVEEGWSGANVLTF. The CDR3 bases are TGCAGCGTTGAGGAGGGTTGGTCTGGGGCCAACGTCCTGACTTTC.

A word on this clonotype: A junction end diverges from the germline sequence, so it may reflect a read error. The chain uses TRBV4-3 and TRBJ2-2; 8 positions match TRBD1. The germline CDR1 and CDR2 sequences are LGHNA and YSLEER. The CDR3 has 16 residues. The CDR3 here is CASRQVFRGRNGELFF. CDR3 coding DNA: TGCGCCAGCAGACAAGTTTTCAGGGGGCGAAACGGGGAGCTGTTTTTT.

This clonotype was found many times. CDR3 amino acids: CASSPGPLVEQYF. As DNA, the CDR3 is TGTGCCAGCAGCCCCGGGCCTCTAGTCGAGCAGTACTTC. The rearrangement links TRBV7-6 to TRBJ2-7; no clear D gene. CDR1 and CDR2 from the germline V gene are SGHVS and FNYEAQ. Trimming shortened V by 5 bases and J by 6 bases, and 14 bases separated the two germline ends. CDR3 size: 13 residues. Variable domain in full (rest from reference TRBV7-6 and TRBJ2-7): GAGVSQSPRYKVTKRGQDVALRCDPISGHVSLYWYRQALGQGPEFLTYFNYEAQQDKSGLPNDRFSAERPEGSISTLTIQRTEQRDSAMYRCASSPGPLVEQYFGPGTRLTVT.

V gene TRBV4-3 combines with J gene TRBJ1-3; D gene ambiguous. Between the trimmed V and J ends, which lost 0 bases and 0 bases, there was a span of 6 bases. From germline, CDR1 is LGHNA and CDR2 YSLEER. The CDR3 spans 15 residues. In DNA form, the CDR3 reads TGCGCCAGCAGCCAAGATCGGTTCTCTGGAAACACCATATATTTT. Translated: CASSQDRFSGNTIYF.

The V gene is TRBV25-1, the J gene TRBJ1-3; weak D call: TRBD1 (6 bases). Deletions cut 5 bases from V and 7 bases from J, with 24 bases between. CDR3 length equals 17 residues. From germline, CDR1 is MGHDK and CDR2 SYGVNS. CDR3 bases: TGTGCCAGCAGTCCCCTGAGGACTAGCGGGAGGGGGAACACCATATATTTT. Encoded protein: CASSPLRTSGRGNTIYF. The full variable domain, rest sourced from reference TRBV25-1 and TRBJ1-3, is EADIYQTPRYLVIGTGKKITLECSQTMGHDKMYWYQQDPGMELHLIHYSYGVNSTEKGDLSSESTVSRIRTEHFPLTLESARPSHTSQYLCASSPLRTSGRGNTIYFGEGSWLTVV.

CDR3 in amino acids: CASSYPGEVNEKLFF. The DNA of the CDR3 is TGTGCCAGCAGCTATCCGGGGGAGGTGAATGAAAAACTGTTTTTT. The chain employs TRBV7-6 and TRBJ1-4, with TRBD1 as a possible D gene (5 bases). The CDR3 extends over 15 amino acids. CDR1 and CDR2 (germline): SGHVS, FNYEAQ. The V and J ends lost 4 bases and 5 bases respectively, with 14 bases between them.

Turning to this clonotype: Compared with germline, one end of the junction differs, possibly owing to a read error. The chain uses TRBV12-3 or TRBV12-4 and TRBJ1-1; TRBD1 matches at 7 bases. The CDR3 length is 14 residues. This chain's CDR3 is CASSMGQLNTEASF. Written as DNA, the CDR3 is TGTGCCAGCAGCATGGGACAGTTGAACACTGAAGCTTCCTTT.

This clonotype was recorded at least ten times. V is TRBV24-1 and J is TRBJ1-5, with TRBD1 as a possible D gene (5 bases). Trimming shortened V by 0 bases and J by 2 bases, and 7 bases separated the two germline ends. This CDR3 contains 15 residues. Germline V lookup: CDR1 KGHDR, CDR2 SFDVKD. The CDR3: CATSDLGRGNQPQHF. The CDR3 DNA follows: TGTGCCACCAGTGATTTGGGCAGGGGCAATCAGCCCCAGCATTTT.

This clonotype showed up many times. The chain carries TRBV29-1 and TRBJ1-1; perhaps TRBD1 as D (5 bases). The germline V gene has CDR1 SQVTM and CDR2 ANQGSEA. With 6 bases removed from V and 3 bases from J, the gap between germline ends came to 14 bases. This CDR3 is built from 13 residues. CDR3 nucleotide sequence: TGCAGCGTGAGGCTCAGGGTGGACACTGAAGCTTTCTTT. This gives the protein CSVRLRVDTEAFF.

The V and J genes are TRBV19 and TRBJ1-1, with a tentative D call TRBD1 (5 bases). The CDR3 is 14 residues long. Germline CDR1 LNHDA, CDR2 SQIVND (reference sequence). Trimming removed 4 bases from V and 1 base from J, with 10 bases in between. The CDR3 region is CASSTQQGNTEAFF. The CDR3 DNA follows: TGTGCCAGTAGTACCCAGCAGGGGAACACTGAAGCTTTCTTT. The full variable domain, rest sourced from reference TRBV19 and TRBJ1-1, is DGGITQSPKYLFRKEGQNVTLSCEQNLNHDAMYWYRQDPGQGLRLIYYSQIVNDFQKGDIAEGYSVSREKKESFPLTVTSAQKNPTAFYLCASSTQQGNTEAFFGQGTRLTVV.

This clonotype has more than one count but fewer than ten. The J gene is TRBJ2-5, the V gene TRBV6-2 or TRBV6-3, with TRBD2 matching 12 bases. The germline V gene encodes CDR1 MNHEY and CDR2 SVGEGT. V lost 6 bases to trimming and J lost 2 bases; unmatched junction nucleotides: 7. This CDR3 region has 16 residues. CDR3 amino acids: CASSPGLAGPQETQYF. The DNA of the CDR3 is TGTGCCAGCAGCCCCGGACTAGCGGGGCCACAAGAGACCCAGTACTTC.

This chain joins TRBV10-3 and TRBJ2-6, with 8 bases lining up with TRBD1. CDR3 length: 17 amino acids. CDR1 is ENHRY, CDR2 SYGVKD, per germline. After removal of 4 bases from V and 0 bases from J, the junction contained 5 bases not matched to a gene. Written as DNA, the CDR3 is TGTGCCATCAGTGCGGGACAGGTTGACTCTGGGGCCAACGTCCTGACTTTC. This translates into CAISAGQVDSGANVLTF.

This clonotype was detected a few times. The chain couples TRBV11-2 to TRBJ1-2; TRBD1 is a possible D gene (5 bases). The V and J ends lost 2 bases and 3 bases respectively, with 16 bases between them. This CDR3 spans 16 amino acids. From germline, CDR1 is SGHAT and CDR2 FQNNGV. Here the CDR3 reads CASSLIRAGVDYGYTF. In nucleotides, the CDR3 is TGTGCCAGCAGCTTAATCAGGGCGGGAGTAGACTATGGCTACACCTTC.

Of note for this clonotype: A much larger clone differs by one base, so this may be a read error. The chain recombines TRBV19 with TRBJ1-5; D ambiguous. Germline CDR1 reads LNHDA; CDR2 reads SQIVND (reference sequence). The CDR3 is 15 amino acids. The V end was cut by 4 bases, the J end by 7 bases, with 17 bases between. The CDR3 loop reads CASSTVATEMQPQHF. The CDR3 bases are TGTGCCAGTAGTACGGTGGCGACGGAGATGCAGCCCCAGCATTTT.

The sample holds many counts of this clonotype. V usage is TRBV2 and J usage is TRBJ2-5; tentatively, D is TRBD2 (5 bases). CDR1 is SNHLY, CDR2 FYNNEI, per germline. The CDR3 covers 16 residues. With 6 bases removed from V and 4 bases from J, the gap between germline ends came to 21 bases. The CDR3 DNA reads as TGTGCCAGCAGGGACCCCTGGCACCCAGGAGGAGAGACCCAGTACTTC. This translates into CASRDPWHPGGETQYF. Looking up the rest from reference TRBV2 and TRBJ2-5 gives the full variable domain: EPEVTQTPSHQVTQMGQEVILRCVPISNHLYFYWYRQILGQKVEFLVSFYNNEISEKSEIFDDQFSVERPDGSNFTLKIRSTKLEDSAMYFCASRDPWHPGGETQYFGPGTRLLVL.

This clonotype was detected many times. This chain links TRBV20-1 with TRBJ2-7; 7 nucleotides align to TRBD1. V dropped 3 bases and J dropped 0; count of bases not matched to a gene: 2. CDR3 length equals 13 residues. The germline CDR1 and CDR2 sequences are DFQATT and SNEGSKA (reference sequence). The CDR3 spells CSARTGSSYEQYF. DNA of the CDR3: TGCAGTGCTAGGACAGGGAGCTCCTACGAGCAGTACTTC.

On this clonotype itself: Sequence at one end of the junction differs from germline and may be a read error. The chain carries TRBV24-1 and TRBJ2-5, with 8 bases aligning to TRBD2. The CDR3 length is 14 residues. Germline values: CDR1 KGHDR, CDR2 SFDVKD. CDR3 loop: CATSDPGLEEIQYF. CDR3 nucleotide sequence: TGTGCCACCAGTGATCCGGGACTAGAAGAGATCCAGTACTTC.

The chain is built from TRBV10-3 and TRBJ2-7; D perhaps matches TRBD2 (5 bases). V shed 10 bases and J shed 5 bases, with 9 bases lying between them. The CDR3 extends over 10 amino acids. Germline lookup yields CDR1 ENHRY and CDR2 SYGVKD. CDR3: CATGVHEQYF. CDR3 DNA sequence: TGTGCCACCGGGGTCCACGAGCAGTACTTC.

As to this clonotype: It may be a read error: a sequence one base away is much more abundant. The CDR3 is CASRRSEQFF. The CDR3 DNA reads TGTGCCAGCAGGAGGAGTGAGCAGTTCTTC. The chain couples TRBV12-3 or TRBV12-4 to TRBJ2-1, with D uncertain. V was trimmed by 6 bases and J by 9 bases, leaving 6 bases between them. The length of the CDR3 is 10 residues.

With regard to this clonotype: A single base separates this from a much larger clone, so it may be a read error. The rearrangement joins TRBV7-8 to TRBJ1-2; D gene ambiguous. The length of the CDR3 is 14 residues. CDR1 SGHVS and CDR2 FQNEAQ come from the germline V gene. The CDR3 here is CATSLAAGNYGYTF. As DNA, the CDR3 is TGTGCCACCAGCTTGGCCGCGGGGAACTATGGCTACACCTTC. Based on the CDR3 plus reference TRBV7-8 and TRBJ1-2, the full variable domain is GAGVSQSPRYKVAKRGQDVALRCDPISGHVSLFWYQQALGQGPEFLTYFQNEAQLDKSGLPSDRFFAERPEGSVSTLKIQRTQQEDSAVYLCATSLAAGNYGYTFGSGTRLTVV.

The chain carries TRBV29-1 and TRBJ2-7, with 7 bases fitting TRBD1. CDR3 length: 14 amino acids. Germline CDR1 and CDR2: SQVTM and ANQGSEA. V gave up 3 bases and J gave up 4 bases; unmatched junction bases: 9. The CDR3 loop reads CSVDRLQGTYEQYF. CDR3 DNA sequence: TGCAGCGTTGATAGGTTACAGGGGACGTACGAGCAGTACTTC.

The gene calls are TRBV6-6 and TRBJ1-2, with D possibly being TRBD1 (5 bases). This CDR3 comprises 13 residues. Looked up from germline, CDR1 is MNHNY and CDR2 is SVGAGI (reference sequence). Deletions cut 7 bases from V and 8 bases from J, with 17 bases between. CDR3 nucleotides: TGTGCCAGCAACAACCCCGGGGGTATCGGCTACACCTTC. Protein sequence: CASNNPGGIGYTF.